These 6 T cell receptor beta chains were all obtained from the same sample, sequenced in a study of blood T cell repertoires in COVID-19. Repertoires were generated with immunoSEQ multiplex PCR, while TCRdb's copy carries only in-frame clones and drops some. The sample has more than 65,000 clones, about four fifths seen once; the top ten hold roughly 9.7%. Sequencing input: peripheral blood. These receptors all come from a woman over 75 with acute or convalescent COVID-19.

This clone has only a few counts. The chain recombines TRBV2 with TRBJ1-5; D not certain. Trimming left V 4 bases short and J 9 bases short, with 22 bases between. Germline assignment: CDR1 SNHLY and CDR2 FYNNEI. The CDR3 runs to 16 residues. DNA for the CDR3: TGTGCCAGCAGTGGACGGACGGTCGCTTCCAGCGGGCCCCAGCATTTT. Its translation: CASSGRTVASSGPQHF.

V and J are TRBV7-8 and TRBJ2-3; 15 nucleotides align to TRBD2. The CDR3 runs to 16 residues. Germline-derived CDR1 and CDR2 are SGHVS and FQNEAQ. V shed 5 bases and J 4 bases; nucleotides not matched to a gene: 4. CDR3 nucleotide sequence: TGTGCCAGCAGCCCCCGGACTAGCGGGGGGGCAGATACGCAGTATTTT. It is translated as CASSPRTSGGADTQYF.

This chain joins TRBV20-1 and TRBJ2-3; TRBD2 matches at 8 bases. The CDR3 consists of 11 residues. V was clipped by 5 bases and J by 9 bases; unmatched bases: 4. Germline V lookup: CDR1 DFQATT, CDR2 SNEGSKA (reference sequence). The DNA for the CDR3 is TGCAGTGCTTACACGGGGGGGACGCAGTATTTT. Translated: CSAYTGGTQYF.

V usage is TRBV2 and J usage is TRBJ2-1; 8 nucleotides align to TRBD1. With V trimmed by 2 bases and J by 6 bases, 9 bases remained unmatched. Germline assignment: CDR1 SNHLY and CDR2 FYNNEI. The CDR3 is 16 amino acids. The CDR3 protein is CASSESRTGYGNEQFF. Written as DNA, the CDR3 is TGTGCCAGCAGTGAATCCCGGACAGGGTACGGCAATGAGCAGTTCTTC.

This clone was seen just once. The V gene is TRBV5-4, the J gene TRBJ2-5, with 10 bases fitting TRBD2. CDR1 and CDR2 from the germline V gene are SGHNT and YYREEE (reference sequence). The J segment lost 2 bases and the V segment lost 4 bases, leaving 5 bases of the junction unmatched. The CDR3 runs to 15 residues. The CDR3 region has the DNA TGTGCCAGCAGCCTTACTAGCGGGGCTCAAGAGACCCAGTACTTC. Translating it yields CASSLTSGAQETQYF.

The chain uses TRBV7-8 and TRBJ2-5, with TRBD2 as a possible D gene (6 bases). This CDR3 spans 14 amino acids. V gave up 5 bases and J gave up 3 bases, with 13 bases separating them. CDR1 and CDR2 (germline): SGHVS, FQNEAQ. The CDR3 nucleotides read TGTGCCAGCAGCCCCGGGGGTCGGGAAGAGACCCAGTACTTC. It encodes CASSPGGREETQYF. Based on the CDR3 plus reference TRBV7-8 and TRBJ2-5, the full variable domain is GAGVSQSPRYKVAKRGQDVALRCDPISGHVSLFWYQQALGQGPEFLTYFQNEAQLDKSGLPSDRFFAERPEGSVSTLKIQRTQQEDSAVYLCASSPGGREETQYFGPGTRLLVL.